The clone carrying this TCR beta chain is medium-sized by share. With the library built for alpha chains, this beta chain is off target and its frequency is not meaningful. Time point meaning: sample taken at primary tumor resection. The donor group consisted of under 95 patients who had untreated, early-stage non-small cell lung cancer. Whole RNA from tumor, nontumor lung or frozen PBMC was sequenced unsorted. The record originates from a study of spatial heterogeneity in lung cancer. CDR3 length: 16 residues. CDR1 and CDR2 (germline): MNHEY, SMNVEV (reference sequence). The ends lost 5 bases at V and 4 bases at J; junction bases unmatched: 11. Every individual TCR cDNA molecule carried its own unique molecular identifier, which allowed correction of PCR and sequencing errors. Via MiXCR, TCRdb re-called the 5' RACE reads, giving one row per CDR3 protein. There are roughly 3,200 distinct CDR3 sequences in the sample; 3% to 4% occur only once, and 16% lies in the top ten.

This sequence was found in a human donor with early-stage non-small cell lung cancer. Sequencing used lung tissue, obtained at surgery. The rearrangement joins TRBV27 to TRBJ1-5; 7 bases are a match to TRBD1. The CDR3 coding sequence is TGTGCCAGCAGTCCCCAGGGACAGACCTTGAATCAGCCCCAGCATTTT. Its protein is CASSPQGQTLNQPQHF.